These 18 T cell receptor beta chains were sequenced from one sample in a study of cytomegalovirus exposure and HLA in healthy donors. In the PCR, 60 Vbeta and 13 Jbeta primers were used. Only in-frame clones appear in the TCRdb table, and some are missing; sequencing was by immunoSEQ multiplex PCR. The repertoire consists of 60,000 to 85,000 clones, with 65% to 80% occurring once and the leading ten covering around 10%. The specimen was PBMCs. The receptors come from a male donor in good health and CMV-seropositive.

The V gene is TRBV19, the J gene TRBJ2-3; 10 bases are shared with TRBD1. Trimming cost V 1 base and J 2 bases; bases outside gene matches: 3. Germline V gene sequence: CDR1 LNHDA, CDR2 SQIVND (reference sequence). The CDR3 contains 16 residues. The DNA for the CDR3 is TGTGCCAGTAGTATAGGGGGACAGGGGCCCACAGATACGCAGTATTTT. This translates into CASSIGGQGPTDTQYF. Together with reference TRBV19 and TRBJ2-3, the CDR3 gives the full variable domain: DGGITQSPKYLFRKEGQNVTLSCEQNLNHDAMYWYRQDPGQGLRLIYYSQIVNDFQKGDIAEGYSVSREKKESFPLTVTSAQKNPTAFYLCASSIGGQGPTDTQYFGPGTRLTVL.

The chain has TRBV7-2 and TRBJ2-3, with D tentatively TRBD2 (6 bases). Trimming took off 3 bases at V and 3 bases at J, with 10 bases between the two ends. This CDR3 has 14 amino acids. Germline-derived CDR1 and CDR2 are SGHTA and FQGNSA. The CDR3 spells CASSLGAGTDTQYF. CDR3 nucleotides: TGTGCCAGCAGCTTGGGAGCGGGTACAGATACGCAGTATTTT.

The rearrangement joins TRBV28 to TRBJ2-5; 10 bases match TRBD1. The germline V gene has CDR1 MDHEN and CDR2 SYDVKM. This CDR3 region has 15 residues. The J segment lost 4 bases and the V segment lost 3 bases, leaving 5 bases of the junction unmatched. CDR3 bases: TGTGCCAGCAGTTTCGCCGGGACAGGGGTAGAGACCCAGTACTTC. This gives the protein CASSFAGTGVETQYF.

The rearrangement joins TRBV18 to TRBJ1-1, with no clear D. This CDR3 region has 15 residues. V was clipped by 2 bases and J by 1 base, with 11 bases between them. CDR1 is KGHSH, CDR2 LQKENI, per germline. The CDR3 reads CASSPRERENTEAFF. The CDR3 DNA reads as TGTGCCAGCTCACCAAGAGAGCGGGAGAACACTGAAGCTTTCTTT.

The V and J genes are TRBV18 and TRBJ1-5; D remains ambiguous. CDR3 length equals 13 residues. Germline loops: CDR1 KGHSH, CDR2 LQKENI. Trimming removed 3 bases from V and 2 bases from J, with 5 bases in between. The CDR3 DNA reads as TGTGCCAGCTCACCTACGGGCAATCAGCCCCAGCATTTT. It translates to CASSPTGNQPQHF.

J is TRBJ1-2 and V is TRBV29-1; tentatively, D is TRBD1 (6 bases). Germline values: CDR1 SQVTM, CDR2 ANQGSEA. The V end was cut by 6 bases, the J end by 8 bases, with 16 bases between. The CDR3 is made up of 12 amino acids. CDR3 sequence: CSVATGIRGYTF. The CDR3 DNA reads TGCAGCGTCGCAACAGGGATTAGGGGCTACACCTTC.

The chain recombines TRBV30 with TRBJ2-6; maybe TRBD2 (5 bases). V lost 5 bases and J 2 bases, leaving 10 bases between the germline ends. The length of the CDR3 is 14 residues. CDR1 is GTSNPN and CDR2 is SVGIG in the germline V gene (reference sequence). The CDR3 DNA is TGTGCCTGGGGAGAGGGTACTGGGGCCAACGTCCTGACTTTC. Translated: CAWGEGTGANVLTF. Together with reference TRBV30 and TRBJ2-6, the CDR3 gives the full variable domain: SQTIHQWPATLVQPVGSPLSLECTVEGTSNPNLYWYRQAAGRGLQLLFYSVGIGQISSEVPQNLSASRPQDRQFILSSKKLLLSDSGFYLCAWGEGTGANVLTFGAGSRLTVL.

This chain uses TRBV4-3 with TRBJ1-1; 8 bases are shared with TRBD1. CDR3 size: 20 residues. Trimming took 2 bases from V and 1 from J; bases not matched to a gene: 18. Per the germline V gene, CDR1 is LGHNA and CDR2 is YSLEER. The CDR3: CASSQNLPTGDQLGNTEAFF. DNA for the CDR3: TGCGCCAGCAGCCAAAACCTTCCGACAGGGGACCAATTAGGGAACACTGAAGCTTTCTTT.

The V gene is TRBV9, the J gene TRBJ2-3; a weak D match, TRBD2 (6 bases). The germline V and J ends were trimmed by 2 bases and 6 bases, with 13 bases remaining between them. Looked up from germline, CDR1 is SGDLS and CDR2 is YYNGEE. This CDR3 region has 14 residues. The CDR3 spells CASSVDYTGDTQYF. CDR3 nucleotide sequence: TGTGCCAGCAGCGTGGACTACACGGGCGATACGCAGTATTTT.

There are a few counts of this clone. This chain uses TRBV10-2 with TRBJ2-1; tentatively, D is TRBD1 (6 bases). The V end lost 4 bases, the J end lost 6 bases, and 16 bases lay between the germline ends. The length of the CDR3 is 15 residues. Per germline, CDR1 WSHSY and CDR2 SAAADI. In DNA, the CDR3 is TGCGCCAGCAGTGCGAAGACTCGAGGGGGCAATGAGCAGTTCTTC. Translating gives CASSAKTRGGNEQFF.

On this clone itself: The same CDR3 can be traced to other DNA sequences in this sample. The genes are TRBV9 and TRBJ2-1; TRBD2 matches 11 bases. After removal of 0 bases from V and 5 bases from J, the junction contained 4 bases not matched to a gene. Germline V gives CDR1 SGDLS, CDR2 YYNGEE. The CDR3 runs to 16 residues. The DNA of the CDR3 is TGTGCCAGCAGCGTAGAGCTAGCGGGAGGTCACAATGAGCAGTTCTTC. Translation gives CASSVELAGGHNEQFF. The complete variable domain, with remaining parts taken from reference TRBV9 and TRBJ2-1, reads DSGVTQTPKHLITATGQRVTLRCSPRSGDLSVYWYQQSLDQGLQFLIQYYNGEERAKGNILERFSAQQFPDLHSELNLSSLELGDSALYFCASSVELAGGHNEQFFGPGTRLTVL.

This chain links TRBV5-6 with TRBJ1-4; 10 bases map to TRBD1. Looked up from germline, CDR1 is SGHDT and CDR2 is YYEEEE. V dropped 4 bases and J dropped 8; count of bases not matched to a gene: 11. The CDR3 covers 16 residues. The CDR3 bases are TGTGCCAGCAGCCTTAACTATGGGACAGGGGTCGAAAAACTGTTTTTT. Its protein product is CASSLNYGTGVEKLFF.

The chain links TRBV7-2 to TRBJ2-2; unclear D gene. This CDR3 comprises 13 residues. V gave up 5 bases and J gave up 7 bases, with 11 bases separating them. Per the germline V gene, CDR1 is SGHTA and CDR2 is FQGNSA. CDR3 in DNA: TGTGCCAGCAGCCTTCGGGTTCTCGGGGAGCTGTTTTTT. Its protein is CASSLRVLGELFF.

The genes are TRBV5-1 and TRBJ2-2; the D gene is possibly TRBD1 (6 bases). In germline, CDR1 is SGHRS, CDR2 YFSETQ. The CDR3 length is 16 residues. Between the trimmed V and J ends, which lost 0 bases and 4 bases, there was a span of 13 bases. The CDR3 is CASSLGVAGVTGELFF. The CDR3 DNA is TGCGCCAGCAGCTTGGGGGTTGCAGGGGTCACCGGGGAGCTGTTTTTT.

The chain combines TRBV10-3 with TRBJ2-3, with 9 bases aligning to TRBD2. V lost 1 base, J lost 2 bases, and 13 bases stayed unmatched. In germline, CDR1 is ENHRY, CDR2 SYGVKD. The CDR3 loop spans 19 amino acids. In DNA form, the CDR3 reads TGTGCCATCAGTGAGTTGCTAGCGGGACGGGGATCGGACACAGATACGCAGTATTTT. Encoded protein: CAISELLAGRGSDTDTQYF.

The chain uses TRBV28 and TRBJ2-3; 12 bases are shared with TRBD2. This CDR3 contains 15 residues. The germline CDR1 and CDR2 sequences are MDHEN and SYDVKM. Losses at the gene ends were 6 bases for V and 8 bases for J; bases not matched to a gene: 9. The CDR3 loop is CASRALAGGPPTQYF. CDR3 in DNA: TGTGCCAGCAGAGCGCTAGCGGGGGGGCCTCCTACGCAGTATTTT. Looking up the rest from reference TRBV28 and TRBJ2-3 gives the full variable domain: DVKVTQSSRYLVKRTGEKVFLECVQDMDHENMFWYRQDPGLGLRLIYFSYDVKMKEKGDIPEGYSVSREKKERFSLILESASTNQTSMYLCASRALAGGPPTQYFGPGTRLTVL.

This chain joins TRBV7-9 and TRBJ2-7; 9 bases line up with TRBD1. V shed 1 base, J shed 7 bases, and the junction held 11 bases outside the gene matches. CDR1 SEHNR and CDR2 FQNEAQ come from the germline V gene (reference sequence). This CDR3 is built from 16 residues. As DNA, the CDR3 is TGTGCCAGCAGCTTAGATCCGGGACAGGGCTTGTCTGAGCAGTACTTC. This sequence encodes CASSLDPGQGLSEQYF.

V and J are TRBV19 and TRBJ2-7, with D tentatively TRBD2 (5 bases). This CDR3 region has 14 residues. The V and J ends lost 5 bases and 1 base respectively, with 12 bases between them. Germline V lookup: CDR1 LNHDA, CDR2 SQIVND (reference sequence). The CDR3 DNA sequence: TGTGCCAGTAGTCCGGACTTCGAATCCTACGAGCAGTACTTC. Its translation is CASSPDFESYEQYF. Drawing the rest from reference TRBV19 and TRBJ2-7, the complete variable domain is DGGITQSPKYLFRKEGQNVTLSCEQNLNHDAMYWYRQDPGQGLRLIYYSQIVNDFQKGDIAEGYSVSREKKESFPLTVTSAQKNPTAFYLCASSPDFESYEQYFGPGTRLTVT.